The 14 T cell receptor beta chains below come from one sample, sequenced in a study of blood T cell repertoires in COVID-19. Data came from immunoSEQ multiplex PCR; TCRdb stores just in-frame clones and leaves some out. The repertoire holds roughly 190,000 clones, around 86% seen once, with approximately 6.2% in the top ten. The sequencing input was peripheral blood. These receptors originate from a woman aged 40 to 55 with acute or convalescent COVID-19.

The CDR3 protein is CASSSGTENEQFF. CDR3 DNA: TGTGCCAGCAGTTCCGGGACAGAAAATGAGCAGTTCTTC. The chain carries TRBV7-3 and TRBJ2-1, with 7 bases lining up with TRBD1. The V and J ends lost 6 bases and 7 bases, in that order; junction bases with no gene match: 6. From germline, CDR1 is SGHTA and CDR2 FQGTGA. The CDR3 has 13 residues.

The rearrangement links TRBV2 to TRBJ2-3; a weak D match, TRBD1 (5 bases). The CDR3 is 15 amino acids. The germline V gene has CDR1 SNHLY and CDR2 FYNNEI. V was clipped by 10 bases and J by 0 bases, with 17 bases between them. The CDR3 here is CAITPQGLSTDTQYF. CDR3 DNA sequence: TGTGCCATCACCCCTCAGGGCCTCAGCACAGATACGCAGTATTTT.

The chain combines TRBV2 with TRBJ2-2, with no clear D. The germline V gene has CDR1 SNHLY and CDR2 FYNNEI. V was trimmed by 2 bases and J by 4 bases, leaving 11 bases between them. This CDR3 is built from 15 residues. CDR3: CASSESGPVTGELFF. CDR3 in DNA: TGTGCCAGCAGTGAAAGTGGGCCGGTCACCGGGGAGCTGTTTTTT.

The V and J genes are TRBV4-2 and TRBJ2-1, with D possibly TRBD1 on 7 matching bases. Looked up from germline, CDR1 is LGHNA and CDR2 is YNFKEQ. The CDR3 is 18 amino acids. V was clipped by 1 base and J by 2 bases, with 18 bases between them. The DNA for the CDR3 is TGTGCCAGCAGCCAAGGGTCTCGCGGGGACAGAACCTACAATGAGCAGTTCTTC. This translates into CASSQGSRGDRTYNEQFF.

The chain joins TRBV11-2 to TRBJ2-7, with D perhaps matching TRBD1 (8 bases). Germline-derived CDR1 and CDR2 are SGHAT and FQNNGV. V was clipped by 4 bases and J by 0 bases, with 13 bases between them. The CDR3 runs 15 residues. CDR3 sequence (DNA): TGTGCCAGCAGCTCAGCGGGGACAGGCTCCTACGAGCAGTACTTC. Protein sequence: CASSSAGTGSYEQYF.

The V and J genes are TRBV6-6 and TRBJ2-7; perhaps TRBD1 as D (6 bases). This CDR3 region has 15 residues. The V end lost 6 bases, the J end lost 0 bases, and 15 bases lay between the germline ends. Germline CDR1 MNHNY, CDR2 SVGAGI (reference sequence). Written as DNA, the CDR3 is TGTGCCAGCAGGAGAACAGGGTTAAGCTCCTACGAGCAGTACTTC. As protein: CASRRTGLSSYEQYF.

This chain joins TRBV13 and TRBJ2-5, with D possibly being TRBD2 (6 bases). In germline, CDR1 is PRHDT, CDR2 FYEKMQ (reference sequence). The CDR3 has 13 amino acids. V was clipped by 4 bases and J by 2 bases, with 8 bases between them. The CDR3 region is CASSWGEQETQYF. The CDR3 nucleotides read TGTGCCAGCAGCTGGGGGGAACAAGAGACCCAGTACTTC.

J is TRBJ2-7 and V is TRBV2; 7 bases fit TRBD2. Germline-derived CDR1 and CDR2 are SNHLY and FYNNEI. V was pared by 9 bases and J by 4 bases, with 6 bases of the junction left unmatched. This CDR3 region has 12 residues. The CDR3 DNA is TGTGCCAGGGGGGGGACTCTATACGAGCAGTACTTC. This translates into CARGGTLYEQYF.

The gene calls are TRBV15 and TRBJ1-4; D is perhaps TRBD1 (6 bases). V gave up 3 bases and J gave up 5 bases, with 13 bases separating them. The CDR3 is 15 residues long. Per germline, CDR1 LNHNV and CDR2 YYDKDF (reference sequence). The DNA for the CDR3 is TGTGCCACCAGCAGTCCAGGGGATATAAATGAAAAACTGTTTTTT. It is translated as CATSSPGDINEKLFF.

The V and J genes are TRBV2 and TRBJ1-6; TRBD1 matches 7 bases. J lost 8 bases, V lost 2 bases, and 12 bases had no gene match. CDR1 is SNHLY and CDR2 is FYNNEI in the germline V gene. The CDR3 has 17 residues. The CDR3 coding sequence is TGTGCCAGCAGTGAATTCGGCAGGGGGTTTGCGGATTCACCCCTCCACTTT. It is translated as CASSEFGRGFADSPLHF.

This clone was seen more than once but under ten times. The chain employs TRBV28 and TRBJ1-5; D perhaps matches TRBD1 (6 bases). There are 18 residues in the CDR3. V lost 1 base to trimming and J lost 2 bases, with 18 bases between them. Germline V CDR1 and CDR2: MDHEN, SYDVKM. The CDR3 reads CASSLFPSTGLGNQPQHF. The CDR3 region has the DNA TGTGCCAGCAGTTTATTCCCAAGTACAGGGTTGGGCAATCAGCCCCAGCATTTT.

CDR3 protein: CASSQDLTATYEQYF. The CDR3 DNA reads TGTGCCAGCAGCCAAGATCTTACCGCGACCTACGAGCAGTACTTC. The chain employs TRBV4-2 and TRBJ2-7; no clear D. The V end lost 0 bases, the J end lost 2 bases, and 11 bases lay between the germline ends. The germline CDR1 and CDR2 sequences are LGHNA and YNFKEQ. CDR3 length: 15 amino acids.

This clone has only one observation. The chain employs TRBV2 and TRBJ2-2; the match to TRBD2 covers 8 bases. This CDR3 contains 15 residues. Germline lookup yields CDR1 SNHLY and CDR2 FYNNEI. Germline trimming cut 6 bases from V and 4 bases from J; bases unmatched to any gene: 7. The CDR3 nucleotides are TGTGCCAGCAGGGGGGGGCTAGCGGGCACCGGGGAGCTGTTTTTT. Protein: CASRGGLAGTGELFF.

The chain employs TRBV13 and TRBJ1-2; D is undetermined. The V gene lost 5 bases and the J gene lost 4 bases, with 11 bases spanning the gap. CDR1 PRHDT and CDR2 FYEKMQ come from the germline V gene (reference sequence). This CDR3 has 13 amino acids. The CDR3 DNA reads TGTGCCAGCAGCCCGCGGACTTCCTATGGCTACACCTTC. It translates to CASSPRTSYGYTF. Variable domain in full (rest from reference TRBV13 and TRBJ1-2): AAGVIQSPRHLIKEKRETATLKCYPIPRHDTVYWYQQGPGQDPQFLISFYEKMQSDKGSIPDRFSAQQFSDYHSELNMSSLELGDSALYFCASSPRTSYGYTFGSGTRLTVV.